A selection of T cell receptor beta chains follows, all from one sample in a study of OX40 agonist ivuxolimab in advanced cancers. TCRdb's table, derived via immunoSEQ multiplex PCR, lists solely in-frame clones and lacks some. The sample lists tens of thousands of clones, 80% to 90% seen once, with less than 0.85% in the top ten. This specimen consisted of CD4+ or CD8+ T cells sorted from blood, obtained in a trial of the OX40 agonist ivuxolimab. The receptor source for this set is an adult with an advanced solid tumor such as melanoma, head and neck, liver or kidney cancer. Both conserved end residues are part of each CDR3. A D gene is named only where the DNA matches it firmly. Size is stated for part of the rows, as once, few or many counts, or as a class when the clone is expanded.

TRBV6-1,.,.,TRBJ2-7,TGTGCCAGCAGTGAAGCCCGTTACGAGCAGTACTTC,CASSEARYEQYF
TRBV7-2,few,.,TRBJ2-2,TGTGCCAGCAGCTCCCCCCGGGGAACGAACACCGGGGAGCTGTTTTTT,CASSSPRGTNTGELFF
TRBV5-1,.,.,TRBJ2-1,TGCGTCAGCAGCTTGGGCGGGTACAATGAGCAGTTCTTC,CVSSLGGYNEQFF
TRBV28,.,TRBD1,TRBJ2-5,TGTGCCAGCAGTTCCGGACAGGGCCGAGAGACCCAGTACTTC,CASSSGQGRETQYF
TRBV2,.,.,TRBJ1-2,TGTGCCAGCAGCGCCTTACTAACTTTGGATGGCTACACCTTC,CASSALLTLDGYTF
TRBV6-5,.,TRBD2,TRBJ2-7,TGTGCCTCCCGGCTAGCGGGGGGCTCCTACGAGCAGTACTTC,CASRLAGGSYEQYF
TRBV11-3,.,.,TRBJ2-5,TGTGCCAGCAGCGAAAGGGACTCACAAGAGACCCAGTACTTC,CASSERDSQETQYF
TRBV7-3,.,TRBD2,TRBJ2-5,TGTGCCAGCGGAGCGGGAGGGAGGGAGACCCAGTACTTC,CASGAGGRETQYF
TRBV9,.,TRBD1,TRBJ2-2,TGTGCCAGCACCGTGGACAGGGCGAACACCGGGGAGCTGTTTTTT,CASTVDRANTGELFF
TRBV6-1,.,.,TRBJ1-3,TGTGCCAGCACTGGGCTTTACACCATATATTTT,CASTGLYTIYF
TRBV6-1,.,.,TRBJ1-1,TGTGCCAGCAGTGGGACAGAGGACACTGAAGCTTTCTTT,CASSGTEDTEAFF
TRBV15,few,.,TRBJ2-7,TGTGCCACCTCCATTCAGGGCCCCGGCGAGCAGTACTTC,CATSIQGPGEQYF
TRBV19,.,TRBD2,TRBJ2-2,TGTGCCAGTAGAGGGGGGAGGACTAGCGGGAGTAATACCGGGGAGCTGTTTTTT,CASRGGRTSGSNTGELFF
TRBV7-2,.,TRBD1,TRBJ2-1,TGTGCCAGCAGCGTCAGACAGGGGTCTTTCTGGAATGAGCAGTTCTTC,CASSVRQGSFWNEQFF
TRBV7-8,.,TRBD2,TRBJ2-5,TGTGCCAGCAGCTTAGCCGGGGGGTCCCAAGAGACCCAGTACTTC,CASSLAGGSQETQYF
TRBV29-1,.,.,TRBJ2-3,TGCAGCGTTGGATTCGGACTTTCTAGCACAGATACGCAGTATTTT,CSVGFGLSSTDTQYF
TRBV5-1,.,TRBD1,TRBJ2-7,TGCGCCAGCAGCACGGCCGGGACAGGGAGTAACGAGCAGTACTTC,CASSTAGTGSNEQYF
TRBV5-5,.,.,TRBJ1-4,TGTGCCAGCAGCCCCCGACTGGGTGCTAATGAAAAACTGTTTTTT,CASSPRLGANEKLFF
TRBV9,.,TRBD1,TRBJ1-1,TGTGCCAGCAGCGTCCTGACAGGGCCCACTGAAGCTTTCTTT,CASSVLTGPTEAFF
TRBV6-1,.,TRBD2,TRBJ2-1,TGTGCCAGCAGTGTGAGCGGGAGTTTATACAATGAGCAGTTCTTC,CASSVSGSLYNEQFF
TRBV4-2,.,TRBD1,TRBJ2-3,TGTGCCAGCAGCCAAGCTCTGGAGCAGGGGGTAAATACGCAGTATTTT,CASSQALEQGVNTQYF
TRBV28,.,.,TRBJ1-2,TGTGCCAGCAACCTCCCCGGGGCCGGACGGGGCTACACCTTC,CASNLPGAGRGYTF
TRBV28,.,.,TRBJ2-1,TGTGCCAGCAGCTTAGGGCCGCTCCTCAATGAGCAGTTCTTC,CASSLGPLLNEQFF
TRBV18,.,TRBD2,TRBJ2-1,TGTGCCAGCTCCCGCCTAGCGGACCCCTACAATGAGCAGTTCTTC,CASSRLADPYNEQFF
TRBV7-2,.,TRBD2,TRBJ2-7,TGTGCCAGCAGCTACGGACTAGCGGGAGTGATCGAGCAGTACTTC,CASSYGLAGVIEQYF
TRBV6-5,.,TRBD1,TRBJ1-1,TGTGCCAGCAGTTGGGCTTTGAAGACAGGGCCCACTGAAGCTTTCTTT,CASSWALKTGPTEAFF
TRBV6-5,.,.,TRBJ1-2,TGTGCCAGCAGTTTGGAGGGCTATGGCTACACCTTC,CASSLEGYGYTF
TRBV6-6,.,TRBD2,TRBJ2-7,TGTGCCAGCAGTTACCGGCTAGCGGGAAACTCCTACGAGCAGTACTTC,CASSYRLAGNSYEQYF
TRBV6-6,.,.,TRBJ2-1,TGTGCCAGCAGTTACGGGACTAATGAGCAGTTCTTC,CASSYGTNEQFF
TRBV5-5,.,.,TRBJ1-1,TGTGCCAGCAGCTTGGAGCCGGGGATGAACACTGAAGCTTTCTTT,CASSLEPGMNTEAFF
TRBV6-5,.,.,TRBJ2-7,TGTGCCAGCAGTTATGGGAGGACAGGAGGGGTCAACGAGCAGTACTTC,CASSYGRTGGVNEQYF
TRBV14,.,.,TRBJ1-2,TGTGCCAGCAGCCCAGGGACACTACAATATGGCTACACCTTC,CASSPGTLQYGYTF
TRBV25-1,.,.,TRBJ1-2,TGTGCCAGCAGTCCAGGGAGTTATGGCTACACCTTC,CASSPGSYGYTF
TRBV27,.,.,TRBJ2-2,TGTGCCACCCCTGCTAGGGGGTTACACACCGGGGAGCTGTTTTTT,CATPARGLHTGELFF
TRBV6-6,.,.,TRBJ2-7,TGTGCCAGCAGTTACGAGATTCCCTACGAGCAGTACTTC,CASSYEIPYEQYF
TRBV15,few,.,TRBJ1-1,TGTGCCACCAGCAGAGAGACGGAGAGGGAAGCTTTCTTT,CATSRETEREAFF
TRBV4-2,.,.,TRBJ2-2,TGTGCCAGCAGCCAAGCCCGTTCGGGGCGTGCGAACACCGGGGAGCTGTTTTTT,CASSQARSGRANTGELFF
TRBV5-4,.,.,TRBJ2-5,TGTGCCAGCAGCTTGATACCCGGAGAGACCCAGTACTTC,CASSLIPGETQYF
TRBV2,.,.,TRBJ1-1,TGTGCCAGCAGTGAGTCGGGGGACACTGAAGCTTTCTTT,CASSESGDTEAFF
TRBV27,.,.,TRBJ2-3,TGTGCCACCGCGCCCCCGCGCACAGATACGCAGTATTTT,CATAPPRTDTQYF
TRBV18,.,.,TRBJ1-1,TGTGCCAGCTCAGCCGCAAGTTTAGTAACTGAAGCTTTCTTT,CASSAASLVTEAFF
TRBV9,.,.,TRBJ2-5,TGTGCCAGCAGCGTAGGAGGGACGCCCAATCAAGAGACCCAGTACTTC,CASSVGGTPNQETQYF
TRBV15,.,.,TRBJ2-3,TGTGCCACCAGCAGAGGGGAGATCGCAGATACGCAGTATTTT,CATSRGEIADTQYF
TRBV9,.,.,TRBJ2-2,TGTGCCAGCAGCGTAGGAGTGGGTCTCGAAGTAAACACCGGGGAGCTGTTTTTT,CASSVGVGLEVNTGELFF
TRBV20-1,.,.,TRBJ1-6,TGCAGTGCGCGCCCCCTCCACTTT,CSARPLHF
TRBV6-6,once,.,TRBJ2-7,TGTGCCAGCAGGGATCGGGGGAAGACCTACGAGCAGTACTTC,CASRDRGKTYEQYF
TRBV10-3,.,.,TRBJ1-5,TGTGCCATCAGTGAGTCCACAGCAAATCAGCCCCAGCATTTT,CAISESTANQPQHF
TRBV5-1,.,.,TRBJ2-1,TGCGCCAGCAGCTTGGAAAGTGAGCAGTTCTTC,CASSLESEQFF
TRBV28,.,TRBD2,TRBJ2-2,TGTGCCAGCAGGTCTACCGGGACTAGAACCGGGGAGCTGTTTTTT,CASRSTGTRTGELFF
TRBV7-2,.,TRBD2,TRBJ2-1,TGTGCCAGCAGCCACAATAGCGGGAATTCCTTTAATGAGCAGTTCTTC,CASSHNSGNSFNEQFF
TRBV28,.,TRBD1,TRBJ2-7,TGTGCCAGCAGTCCTGGGACAGGGTCTTCGCAAGAGCAGTACTTC,CASSPGTGSSQEQYF
TRBV4-3,.,TRBD2,TRBJ2-1,TGCGCCAGCAGCCACGATACACGGGAGGTGCAGTTCTTC,CASSHDTREVQFF
TRBV15,.,TRBD2,TRBJ2-7,TGTGCCACCAGCCGGGAGGGCCTGTATGAGCAGTACTTC,CATSREGLYEQYF
TRBV4-3,.,.,TRBJ2-1,TGCGCCAGCAGCCAAGGCCCGGGGACGGACAATGAGCAGTTCTTC,CASSQGPGTDNEQFF
TRBV5-4,.,.,TRBJ2-7,TGTGCCAGCAGCTTGGACGGTGGGTACGAGCAGTACTTC,CASSLDGGYEQYF
TRBV5-5,.,.,TRBJ2-7,TGTGCCAGCAGCTTTTATGGCGGGGCATACGAGCAGTACTTC,CASSFYGGAYEQYF
TRBV9,.,.,TRBJ2-3,TGTGCCAGCAGCCATGGGGGTTGGTCACGAGATACGCAGTATTTT,CASSHGGWSRDTQYF
TRBV10-3,.,TRBD2,TRBJ2-1,TGTGCCATCAGTAGGCGGGAGGGGGGACTCAATGAGCAGTTCTTC,CAISRREGGLNEQFF
TRBV5-1,.,TRBD1,TRBJ2-3,TGCGCCAGCAGCCGCGGACAGGTCACAGATACGCAGTATTTT,CASSRGQVTDTQYF
TRBV6-5,.,.,TRBJ2-7,TGTGCCAGCAGTTACCGGGATTCGTACGAGCAGTACTTC,CASSYRDSYEQYF